The 19 T cell receptor beta chains in this list originate from one sample, sequenced in a study of beta chain features in type 1 diabetes. Whole-study findings and limits: All four CD4+ subsets from Type 1 diabetes patients carried moderately but significantly shorter TCRB CDR3s.

For these receptors, no antigen is known. Sequenced material consisted of expressed TCRB transcripts (all of the isolated RNA was reverse transcribed). Clones were sequenced by immunoSEQ multiplex PCR, and TCRdb holds only the in-frame ones, with some missing. Among around 130,000 clones listed, 9% were seen once. Sequenced sample: central memory CD4+ T cells from blood. Every receptor here comes from a young man with type 1 diabetes.

This clone was picked up a small number of times. This chain joins TRBV4-3 and TRBJ1-5, with 7 positions matching TRBD1. The J segment lost 4 bases and the V segment lost 0 bases, leaving 12 bases of the junction unmatched. This CDR3 spans 18 amino acids. Germline V lookup: CDR1 LGHNA, CDR2 YSLEER. This chain's CDR3 is CASSQEWQGDPSNQPQHF. Written as DNA, the CDR3 is TGCGCCAGCAGCCAAGAATGGCAGGGGGACCCGAGTAATCAGCCCCAGCATTTT.

The CDR3 sequence: CASSLVGRRTEAFF. CDR3 sequence (DNA): TGTGCCAGCAGTTTAGTAGGGAGGAGAACTGAAGCTTTCTTT. V and J are TRBV27 and TRBJ1-1; D uncertain. Germline assignment: CDR1 MNHEY and CDR2 SMNVEV (reference sequence). Trimming removed 2 bases at V and 5 bases at J, with 12 bases between. The CDR3 covers 14 residues.

This clone was seen only a few times. The chain carries TRBV5-1 and TRBJ1-1; the D gene is possibly TRBD1 (5 bases). The germline V and J ends were trimmed by 3 bases and 1 base, with 10 bases remaining between them. The CDR3 extends over 14 amino acids. The germline V gene encodes CDR1 SGHRS and CDR2 YFSETQ. Here the CDR3 DNA reads TGCGCCAGCAGCTCTGGGGGGTCGAACACTGAAGCTTTCTTT. Translating gives CASSSGGSNTEAFF.

V is TRBV19 and J is TRBJ2-7; 10 bases are a match to TRBD1. Germline CDR1 reads LNHDA; CDR2 reads SQIVND (reference sequence). The V gene end was trimmed by 5 bases and the J gene end by 5 bases; junction bases not matched to a gene: 6. This CDR3 is 14 amino acids long. The CDR3 DNA reads TGTGCCAGTAGTCACCGGGGACAGGGGAACGAGCAGTACTTC. Protein sequence: CASSHRGQGNEQYF.

This clone was found a few times. The chain combines TRBV4-1 with TRBJ1-3; D ambiguous. CDR3 length equals 15 residues. The V end lost 1 base, the J end lost 1 base, and 8 bases lay between the germline ends. Germline-derived CDR1 and CDR2 are MGHRA and YSYEKL. The CDR3: CASSQVQSSGNTIYF. CDR3 DNA: TGCGCCAGCAGCCAAGTCCAGTCGTCTGGAAACACCATATATTTT.

J is TRBJ1-1 and V is TRBV4-2, with D uncertain. The CDR3 is 11 residues long. Trimming cost V 3 bases and J 7 bases, with 6 bases left between them. CDR1 and CDR2 (germline): LGHNA, YNFKEQ. The CDR3 bases are TGTGCCAGCAGCCATGAGGGTGAAGCTTTCTTT. This codes for CASSHEGEAFF.

The table lists this clone with a few counts. This chain uses TRBV7-9 with TRBJ2-1, with D perhaps TRBD2 (6 bases). Germline V gives CDR1 SEHNR, CDR2 FQNEAQ (reference sequence). This CDR3 is 14 amino acids long. The germline V and J ends were trimmed by 1 base and 7 bases, with 11 bases remaining between them. CDR3 nucleotides: TGTGCCAGCAGCTTAGTGTCCGCGGGGAATGAGCAGTTCTTC. Translation gives CASSLVSAGNEQFF.

The table lists this clone with a few counts. The rearrangement links TRBV29-1 to TRBJ2-5; 12 positions match TRBD2. CDR1 and CDR2 (germline): SQVTM, ANQGSEA. This CDR3 spans 16 amino acids. V shed 4 bases, J shed 5 bases, and the junction held 11 bases outside the gene matches. The CDR3: CSVARATSGGGETQYF. The CDR3 DNA reads TGCAGCGTTGCAAGGGCGACTAGCGGGGGAGGGGAGACCCAGTACTTC. Based on the CDR3 plus reference TRBV29-1 and TRBJ2-5, the full variable domain is SAVISQKPSRDICQRGTSLTIQCQVDSQVTMMFWYRQQPGQSLTLIATANQGSEATYESGFVIDKFPISRPNLTFSTLTVSNMSPEDSSIYLCSVARATSGGGETQYFGPGTRLLVL.

This chain joins TRBV7-2 and TRBJ2-2, with D possibly matching TRBD2 (5 bases). Looked up from germline, CDR1 is SGHTA and CDR2 is FQGNSA. The CDR3 runs to 16 residues. Trimming cost V 6 bases and J 3 bases, with 17 bases left between them. The CDR3 loop reads CASSPGPRRDTGELFF. CDR3 in DNA: TGTGCCAGCAGTCCCGGGCCAAGGCGGGACACCGGGGAGCTGTTTTTT.

The V gene is TRBV7-8, the J gene TRBJ2-1; D is possibly TRBD2 (7 bases). CDR3 size: 14 residues. CDR1 is SGHVS and CDR2 is FQNEAQ in the germline V gene. Trimming cost V 7 bases and J 2 bases, with 12 bases left between them. CDR3 DNA sequence: TGTGCCAGCACGGCGGGGGCCGCCTACAATGAGCAGTTCTTC. This encodes CASTAGAAYNEQFF.

This clone was counted a few times. The chain couples TRBV7-9 to TRBJ2-1, with 8 bases matching TRBD2. J was trimmed by 8 bases and V by 1 base; bases with no gene match: 10. This CDR3 region has 16 residues. In germline, CDR1 is SEHNR, CDR2 FQNEAQ (reference sequence). CDR3 in amino acids: CASSLGVTGGLDEQFF. The CDR3, as DNA: TGTGCCAGCAGCTTAGGGGTAACGGGGGGGCTCGATGAGCAGTTCTTC.

This clone was recorded a few times. The chain carries TRBV29-1 and TRBJ1-2, with D perhaps matching TRBD1 (5 bases). The CDR3 covers 12 residues. Looked up from germline, CDR1 is SQVTM and CDR2 is ANQGSEA. V lost 6 bases and J 2 bases, leaving 10 bases between the germline ends. The CDR3 DNA reads TGCAGCGTCTCACAGGTGAACTATGGCTACACCTTC. It codes for CSVSQVNYGYTF.

The chain recombines TRBV9 with TRBJ1-2; D is uncertain. CDR3 length: 13 amino acids. Per germline, CDR1 SGDLS and CDR2 YYNGEE. V was clipped by 0 bases and J by 5 bases, with 8 bases between them. The CDR3 region is CASSVGRGYGYTF. The CDR3 DNA reads TGTGCCAGCAGCGTAGGCAGAGGGTATGGCTACACCTTC.

This clone has just a few counts. The chain recombines TRBV28 with TRBJ1-3, with TRBD1 as a possible D gene (6 bases). CDR3 length equals 16 residues. Germline V lookup: CDR1 MDHEN, CDR2 SYDVKM. Trimming stripped 4 bases from V and 1 base from J, with 14 bases between. The CDR3 nucleotides read TGTGCCAGCAGTTCCTACGGACAGAGATCTGGAAACACCATATATTTT. The encoded protein is CASSSYGQRSGNTIYF. The variable domain in full, completed from reference TRBV28 and TRBJ1-3, reads DVKVTQSSRYLVKRTGEKVFLECVQDMDHENMFWYRQDPGLGLRLIYFSYDVKMKEKGDIPEGYSVSREKKERFSLILESASTNQTSMYLCASSSYGQRSGNTIYFGEGSWLTVV.

This chain joins TRBV18 and TRBJ2-7; D is possibly TRBD2 (5 bases). Germline V gene sequence: CDR1 KGHSH, CDR2 LQKENI. Trimming removed 5 bases at V and 1 base at J, with 18 bases between. The CDR3 consists of 16 residues. For the CDR3, the DNA is TGTGCCAGCTCATCCGGCTCACGGGGTGGATCCTACGAGCAGTACTTC. Protein product: CASSSGSRGGSYEQYF.

V usage is TRBV2 and J usage is TRBJ2-3, with TRBD2 identical over 11 bases. The CDR3 is 15 amino acids. J lost 2 bases, V lost 8 bases, and 6 bases had no gene match. Germline V gives CDR1 SNHLY, CDR2 FYNNEI. CDR3 sequence reads: CASRLAGSFTDTQYF. The CDR3 nucleotides are TGTGCCAGCCGACTAGCGGGGAGTTTCACAGATACGCAGTATTTT. The variable domain in full, with the rest retrieved from reference TRBV2 and TRBJ2-3, is EPEVTQTPSHQVTQMGQEVILRCVPISNHLYFYWYRQILGQKVEFLVSFYNNEISEKSEIFDDQFSVERPDGSNFTLKIRSTKLEDSAMYFCASRLAGSFTDTQYFGPGTRLTVL.

J is TRBJ2-7 and V is TRBV5-6, with 7 bases lining up with TRBD2. The V gene end was trimmed by 5 bases and the J gene end by 2 bases; junction bases not matched to a gene: 10. The CDR3 covers 15 residues. Germline assignment: CDR1 SGHDT and CDR2 YYEEEE. The CDR3 DNA sequence: TGTGCCAGCAGGCGCCGGGGGGAACCACCCTACGAGCAGTACTTC. It yields the protein CASRRRGEPPYEQYF. The full variable domain, with the rest looked up from reference TRBV5-6 and TRBJ2-7, is DAGVTQSPTHLIKTRGQQVTLRCSPKSGHDTVSWYQQALGQGPQFIFQYYEEEERQRGNFPDRFSGHQFPNYSSELNVNALLLGDSALYLCASRRRGEPPYEQYFGPGTRLTVT.

The sample holds a few counts of this clone. V and J are TRBV14 and TRBJ2-7, with 7 bases matching TRBD2. Trimming took 4 bases from V and 0 from J; bases not matched to a gene: 18. Germline-derived CDR1 and CDR2 are SGHDN and FVKESK. This CDR3 is built from 19 residues. The CDR3 region has the DNA TGTGCCAGCAGCCGGGGAGGGGCCGTCATTAGCGGCAGCTCCTACGAGCAGTACTTC. Its translation is CASSRGGAVISGSSYEQYF.

This clone was counted between two and nine times. V usage is TRBV5-1 and J usage is TRBJ2-5; perhaps TRBD2 as D (7 bases). The ends were cut back, 7 bases at V and 5 bases at J, with 15 bases in the middle. The CDR3 contains 13 residues. CDR1 is SGHRS, CDR2 YFSETQ, per germline. In nucleotides, the CDR3 is TGCGCCAGCGCGCTTCGGGGGGCGGAGACCCAGTACTTC. It yields the protein CASALRGAETQYF.